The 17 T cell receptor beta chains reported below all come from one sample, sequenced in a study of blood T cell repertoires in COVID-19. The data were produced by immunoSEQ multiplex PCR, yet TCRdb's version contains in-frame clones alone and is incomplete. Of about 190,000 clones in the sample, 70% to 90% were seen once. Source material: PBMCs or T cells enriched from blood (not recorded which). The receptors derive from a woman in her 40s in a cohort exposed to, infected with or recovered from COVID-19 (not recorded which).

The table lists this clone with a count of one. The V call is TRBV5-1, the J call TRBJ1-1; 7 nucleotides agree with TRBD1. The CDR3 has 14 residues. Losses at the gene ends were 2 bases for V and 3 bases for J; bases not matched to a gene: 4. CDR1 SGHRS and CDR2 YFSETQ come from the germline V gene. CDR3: CASSFIDRDTEAFF. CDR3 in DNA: TGCGCCAGCAGCTTTATAGACAGGGACACTGAAGCTTTCTTT.

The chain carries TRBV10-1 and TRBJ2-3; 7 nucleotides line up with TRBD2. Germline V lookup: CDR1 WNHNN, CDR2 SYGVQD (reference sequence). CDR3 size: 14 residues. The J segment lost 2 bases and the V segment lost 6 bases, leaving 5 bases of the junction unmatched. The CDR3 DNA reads TGCGCCAGCAGCTACGAGCGGGACACAGATACGCAGTATTTT. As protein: CASSYERDTDTQYF.

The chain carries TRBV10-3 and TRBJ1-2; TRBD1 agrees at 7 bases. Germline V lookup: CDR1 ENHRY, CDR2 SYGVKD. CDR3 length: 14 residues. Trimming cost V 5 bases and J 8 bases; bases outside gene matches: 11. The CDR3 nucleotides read TGTGCCATCAGTTCCCGGGACAGCGTGAAAGGCTACACCTTC. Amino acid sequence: CAISSRDSVKGYTF.

The CDR3 nucleotides read TGTGCCAGCAGCCCACAGACAGGGTTAGAAGCTTTCTTT. Its protein product is CASSPQTGLEAFF. J is TRBJ1-1 and V is TRBV11-2; 7 positions match TRBD1. Germline CDR1 and CDR2: SGHAT and FQNNGV. CDR3 length: 13 residues. V gave up 5 bases and J gave up 8 bases; unmatched junction bases: 8.

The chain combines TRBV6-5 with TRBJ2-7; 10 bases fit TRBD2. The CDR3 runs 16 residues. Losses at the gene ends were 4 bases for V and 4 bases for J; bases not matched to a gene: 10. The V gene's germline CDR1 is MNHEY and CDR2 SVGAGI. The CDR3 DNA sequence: TGTGCCAGCAGTTCCTTACCTAGCGGGAGTTCTTACGAGCAGTACTTC. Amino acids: CASSSLPSGSSYEQYF.

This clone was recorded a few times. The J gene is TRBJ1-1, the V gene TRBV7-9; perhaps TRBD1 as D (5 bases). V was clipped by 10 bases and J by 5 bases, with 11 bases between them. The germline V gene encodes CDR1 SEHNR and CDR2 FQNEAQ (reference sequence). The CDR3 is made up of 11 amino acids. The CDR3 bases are TGTGCCACGGGGGAGGGAACTGAAGCTTTCTTT. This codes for CATGEGTEAFF.

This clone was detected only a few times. CDR3 residues: CASSSGTGSEQYF. CDR3 coding DNA: TGTGCCAGCAGCTCCGGGACAGGGTCCGAGCAGTACTTC. The chain employs TRBV7-9 and TRBJ2-7, with 9 nucleotides matching TRBD1. The V and J ends lost 4 bases and 6 bases, in that order; junction bases with no gene match: 4. Germline CDR1 reads SEHNR; CDR2 reads FQNEAQ (reference sequence). The CDR3 runs to 13 residues.

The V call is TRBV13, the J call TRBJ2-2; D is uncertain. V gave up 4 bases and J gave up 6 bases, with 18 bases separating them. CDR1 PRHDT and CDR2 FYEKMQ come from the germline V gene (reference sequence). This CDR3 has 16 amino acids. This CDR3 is CASSSGFSSRAGELFF. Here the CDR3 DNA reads TGTGCCAGCAGCTCCGGATTTAGCAGTAGAGCCGGGGAGCTGTTTTTT.

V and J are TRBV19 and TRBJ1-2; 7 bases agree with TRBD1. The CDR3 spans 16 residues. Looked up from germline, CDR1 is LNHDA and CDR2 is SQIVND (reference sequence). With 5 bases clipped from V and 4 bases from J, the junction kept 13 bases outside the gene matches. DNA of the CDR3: TGTGCCAGTAGTCCAACGACAGGGCACCCTGGCTATGGCTACACCTTC. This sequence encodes CASSPTTGHPGYGYTF.

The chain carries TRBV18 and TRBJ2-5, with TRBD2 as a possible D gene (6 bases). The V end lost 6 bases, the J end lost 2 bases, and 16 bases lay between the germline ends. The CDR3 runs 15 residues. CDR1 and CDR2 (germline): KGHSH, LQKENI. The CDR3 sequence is CASSPAIAVQETQYF. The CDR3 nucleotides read TGTGCCAGCTCCCCCGCAATAGCGGTTCAAGAGACCCAGTACTTC. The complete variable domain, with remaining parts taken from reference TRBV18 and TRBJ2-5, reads NAGVMQNPRHLVRRRGQEARLRCSPMKGHSHVYWYRQLPEEGLKFMVYLQKENIIDESGMPKERFSAEFPKEGPSILRIQQVVRGDSAAYFCASSPAIAVQETQYFGPGTRLLVL.

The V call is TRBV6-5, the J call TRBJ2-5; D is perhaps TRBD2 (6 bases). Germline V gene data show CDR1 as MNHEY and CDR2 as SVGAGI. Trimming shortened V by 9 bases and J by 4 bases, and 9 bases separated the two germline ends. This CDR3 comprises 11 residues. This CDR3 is CASWRGETQYF. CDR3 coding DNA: TGTGCCAGTTGGCGGGGAGAGACCCAGTACTTC.

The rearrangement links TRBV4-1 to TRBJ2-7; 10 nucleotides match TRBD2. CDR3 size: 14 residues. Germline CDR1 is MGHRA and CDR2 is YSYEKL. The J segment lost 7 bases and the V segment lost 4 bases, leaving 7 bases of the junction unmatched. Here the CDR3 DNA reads TGCGCCAGCAGCCCAAGCGGGGGGGCCCGGGAGCAGTACTTC. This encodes CASSPSGGAREQYF.

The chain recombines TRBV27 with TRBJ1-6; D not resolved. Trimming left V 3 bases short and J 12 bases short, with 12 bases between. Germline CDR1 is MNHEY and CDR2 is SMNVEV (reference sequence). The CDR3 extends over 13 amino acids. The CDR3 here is CASSLSGALPLHF. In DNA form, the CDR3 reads TGTGCCAGCAGTTTGTCCGGAGCCCTACCCCTCCACTTT.

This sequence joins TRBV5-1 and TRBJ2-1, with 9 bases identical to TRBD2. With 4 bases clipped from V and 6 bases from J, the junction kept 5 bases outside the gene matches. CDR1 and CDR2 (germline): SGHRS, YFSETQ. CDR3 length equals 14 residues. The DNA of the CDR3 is TGCGCCAGCAGCCCAGGACTAGCGAGCAATGAGCAGTTCTTC. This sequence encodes CASSPGLASNEQFF.

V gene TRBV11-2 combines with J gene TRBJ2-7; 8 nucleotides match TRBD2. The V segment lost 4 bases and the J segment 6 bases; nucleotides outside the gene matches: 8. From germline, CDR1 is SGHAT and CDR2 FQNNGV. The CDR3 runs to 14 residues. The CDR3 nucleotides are TGTGCCAGCAGCTCTGGGACTAGTGGTTTCGAGCAGTACTTC. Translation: CASSSGTSGFEQYF.

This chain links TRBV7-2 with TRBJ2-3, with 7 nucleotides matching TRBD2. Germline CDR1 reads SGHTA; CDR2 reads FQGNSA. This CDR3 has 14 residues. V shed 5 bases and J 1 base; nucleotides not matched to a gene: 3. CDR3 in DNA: TGTGCCAGCAGCCAGCGGGGAGGCACAGATACGCAGTATTTT. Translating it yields CASSQRGGTDTQYF.

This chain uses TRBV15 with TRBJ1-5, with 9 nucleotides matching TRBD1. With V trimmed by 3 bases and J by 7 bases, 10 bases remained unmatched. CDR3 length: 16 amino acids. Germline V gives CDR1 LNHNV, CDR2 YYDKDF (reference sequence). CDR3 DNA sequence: TGTGCCACCAGCAGGGGCTCCGGGACAGGGAGGCAGCCCCAGCATTTT. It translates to CATSRGSGTGRQPQHF.